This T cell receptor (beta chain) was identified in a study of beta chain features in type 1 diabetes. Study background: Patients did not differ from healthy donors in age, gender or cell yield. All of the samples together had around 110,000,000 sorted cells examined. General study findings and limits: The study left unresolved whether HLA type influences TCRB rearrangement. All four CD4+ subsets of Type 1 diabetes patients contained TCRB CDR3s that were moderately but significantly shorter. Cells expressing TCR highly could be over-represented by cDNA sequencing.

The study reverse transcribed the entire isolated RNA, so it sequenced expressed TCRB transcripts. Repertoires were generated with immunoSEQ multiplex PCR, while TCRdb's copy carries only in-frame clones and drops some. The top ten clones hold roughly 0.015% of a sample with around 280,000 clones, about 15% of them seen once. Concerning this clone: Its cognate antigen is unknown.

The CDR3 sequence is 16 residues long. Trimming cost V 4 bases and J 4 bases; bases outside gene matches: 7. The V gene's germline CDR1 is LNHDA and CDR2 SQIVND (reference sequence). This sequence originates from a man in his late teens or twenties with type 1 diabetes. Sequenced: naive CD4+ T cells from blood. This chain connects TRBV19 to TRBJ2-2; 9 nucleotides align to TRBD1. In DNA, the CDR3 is TGTGCCAGTAGTACAATACAGGGGGCCGGCACCGGGGAGCTGTTTTTT. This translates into CASSTIQGAGTGELFF.